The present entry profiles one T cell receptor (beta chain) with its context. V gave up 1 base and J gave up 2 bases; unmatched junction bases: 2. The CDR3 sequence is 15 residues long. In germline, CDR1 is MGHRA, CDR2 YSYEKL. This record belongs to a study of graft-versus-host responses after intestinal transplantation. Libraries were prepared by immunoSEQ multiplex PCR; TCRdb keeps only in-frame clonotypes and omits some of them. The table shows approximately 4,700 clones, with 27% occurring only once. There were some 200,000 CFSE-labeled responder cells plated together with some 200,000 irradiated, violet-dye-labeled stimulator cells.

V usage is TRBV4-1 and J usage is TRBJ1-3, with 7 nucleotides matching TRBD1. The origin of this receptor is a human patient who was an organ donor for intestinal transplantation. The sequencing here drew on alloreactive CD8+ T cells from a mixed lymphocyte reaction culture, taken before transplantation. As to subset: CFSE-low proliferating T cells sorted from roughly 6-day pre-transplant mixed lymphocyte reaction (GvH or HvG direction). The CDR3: CASSQGTGAGNTIYF. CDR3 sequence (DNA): TGCGCCAGCAGCCAAGGAACAGGGGCTGGAAACACCATATATTTT.